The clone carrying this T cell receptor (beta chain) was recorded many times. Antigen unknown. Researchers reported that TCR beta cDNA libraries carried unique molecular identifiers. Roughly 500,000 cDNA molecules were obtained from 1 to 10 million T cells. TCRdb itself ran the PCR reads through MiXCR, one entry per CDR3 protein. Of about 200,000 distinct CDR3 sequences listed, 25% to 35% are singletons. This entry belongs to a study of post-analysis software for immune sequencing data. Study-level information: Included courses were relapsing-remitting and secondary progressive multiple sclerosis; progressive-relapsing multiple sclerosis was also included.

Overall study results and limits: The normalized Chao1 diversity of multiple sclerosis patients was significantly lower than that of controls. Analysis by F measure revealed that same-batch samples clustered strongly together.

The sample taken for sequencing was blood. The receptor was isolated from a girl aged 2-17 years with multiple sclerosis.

The CDR3 DNA reads as TGCGCCAGCGGTCAGGGGCCCCACAATGAGCAGTTCTTC. It yields the protein CASGQGPHNEQFF. This chain connects TRBV5-1 to TRBJ2-1, with D maybe TRBD1 (6 bases). The V gene lost 7 bases and the J gene lost 5 bases, with 13 bases spanning the gap. Germline assignment: CDR1 SGHRS and CDR2 YFSETQ. This CDR3 region has 13 residues.